This T cell receptor beta chain is from a study of cytomegalovirus exposure and HLA in healthy donors. J gave up 3 bases and V 1 base, and 6 bases lay outside the gene matches. Per the germline V gene, CDR1 is SGHNT and CDR2 is YYREEE (reference sequence). The CDR3 sequence is 15 residues long. Measured with immunoSEQ multiplex PCR; TCRdb has only the in-frame clones, and not every one. The sample lists around 150,000 clones, approximately 86% occurring once. This rearrangement joins TRBV5-4 to TRBJ1-2, with 7 bases lining up with TRBD1. The sample taken for sequencing was PBMCs. The receptor's source is a woman between 18 and 29 years old in good health and CMV-seronegative. The CDR3 bases are TGTGCCAGCAGCTTGAGGCAGGGGGACGACTATGGCTACACCTTC. It specifies CASSLRQGDDYGYTF.